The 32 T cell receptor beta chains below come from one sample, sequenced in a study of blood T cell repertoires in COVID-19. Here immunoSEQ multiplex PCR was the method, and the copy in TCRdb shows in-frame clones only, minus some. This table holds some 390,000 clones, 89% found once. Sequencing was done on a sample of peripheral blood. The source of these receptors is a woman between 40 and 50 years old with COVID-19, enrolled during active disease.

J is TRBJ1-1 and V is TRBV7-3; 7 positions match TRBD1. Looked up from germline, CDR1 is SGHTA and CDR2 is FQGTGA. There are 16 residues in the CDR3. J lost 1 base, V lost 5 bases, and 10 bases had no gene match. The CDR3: CASSLTPTGKNTEAFF. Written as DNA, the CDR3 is TGTGCCAGCAGCCTCACCCCGACAGGGAAGAACACTGAAGCTTTCTTT.

CDR3 amino acids: CASSSGLSSGNTIYF. CDR3 DNA: TGCGCCAGCAGCTCGGGACTTAGCTCTGGAAACACCATATATTTT. The rearrangement joins TRBV5-1 to TRBJ1-3, with D tentatively TRBD1 (5 bases). The CDR3 length is 15 residues. Germline values: CDR1 SGHRS, CDR2 YFSETQ. V dropped 3 bases and J dropped 0 bases, with 10 bases sitting between them. Looking up the rest from reference TRBV5-1 and TRBJ1-3 gives the full variable domain: KAGVTQTPRYLIKTRGQQVTLSCSPISGHRSVSWYQQTPGQGLQFLFEYFSETQRNKGNFPGRFSGRQFSNSRSEMNVSTLELGDSALYLCASSSGLSSGNTIYFGEGSWLTVV.

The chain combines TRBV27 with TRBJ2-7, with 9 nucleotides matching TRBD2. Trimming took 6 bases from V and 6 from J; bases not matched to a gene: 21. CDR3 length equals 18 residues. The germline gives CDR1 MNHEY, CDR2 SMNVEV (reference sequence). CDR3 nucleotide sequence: TGTGCCAGCAGAGGCGAGAGACGGGGACTAGCACTCCCGGGCGAGCAGTACTTC. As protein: CASRGERRGLALPGEQYF.

The CDR3 here is CASSIRGGNQPQHF. The CDR3 bases are TGTGCCAGTAGTATAAGGGGTGGCAATCAGCCCCAGCATTTT. The J gene is TRBJ1-5, the V gene TRBV19; tentative D call: TRBD1 (5 bases). The CDR3 sequence is 14 residues long. V was trimmed by 2 bases and J by 2 bases, leaving 7 bases between them. Per the germline V gene, CDR1 is LNHDA and CDR2 is SQIVND (reference sequence).

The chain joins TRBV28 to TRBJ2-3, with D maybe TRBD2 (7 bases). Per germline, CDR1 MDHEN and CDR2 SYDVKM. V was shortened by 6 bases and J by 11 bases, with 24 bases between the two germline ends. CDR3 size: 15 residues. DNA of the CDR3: TGTGCCAGCAGGGGGGAGGGGGGCCCACACCTGGGGCAGTATTTT. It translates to CASRGEGGPHLGQYF.

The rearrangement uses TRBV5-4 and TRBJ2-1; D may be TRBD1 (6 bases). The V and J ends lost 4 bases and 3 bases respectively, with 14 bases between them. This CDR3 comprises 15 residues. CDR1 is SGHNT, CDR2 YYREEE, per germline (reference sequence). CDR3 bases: TGTGCCAGCAGCACTTCGGGACACAGCTACAATGAGCAGTTCTTC. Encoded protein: CASSTSGHSYNEQFF.

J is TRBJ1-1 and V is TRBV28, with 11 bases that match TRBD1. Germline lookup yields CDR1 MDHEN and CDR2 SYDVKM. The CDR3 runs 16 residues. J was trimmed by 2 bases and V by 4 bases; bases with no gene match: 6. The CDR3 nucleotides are TGTGCCAGCAGTTCTGGACAGGGGGCAGAAAACACTGAAGCTTTCTTT. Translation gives CASSSGQGAENTEAFF.

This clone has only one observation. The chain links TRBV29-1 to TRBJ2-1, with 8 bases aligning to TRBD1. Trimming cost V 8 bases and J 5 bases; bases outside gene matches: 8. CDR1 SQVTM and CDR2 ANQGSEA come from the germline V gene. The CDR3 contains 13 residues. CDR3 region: CSSGTGSHNEQFF. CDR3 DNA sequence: TGCAGCTCCGGGACAGGTTCCCACAATGAGCAGTTCTTC.

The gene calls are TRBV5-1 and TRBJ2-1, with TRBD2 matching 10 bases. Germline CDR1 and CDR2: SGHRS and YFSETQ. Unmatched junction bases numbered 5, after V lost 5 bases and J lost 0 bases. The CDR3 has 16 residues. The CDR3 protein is CASRESSGSSYNEQFF. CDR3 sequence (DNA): TGCGCCAGCAGAGAATCTAGCGGGAGCTCCTACAATGAGCAGTTCTTC.

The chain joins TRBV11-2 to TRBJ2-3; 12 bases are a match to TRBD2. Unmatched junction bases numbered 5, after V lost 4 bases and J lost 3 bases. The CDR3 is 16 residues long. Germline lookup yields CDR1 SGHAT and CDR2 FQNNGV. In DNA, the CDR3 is TGTGCCAGCAGCTCGACTAGCGGGGGAGTTACAGATACGCAGTATTTT. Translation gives CASSSTSGGVTDTQYF.

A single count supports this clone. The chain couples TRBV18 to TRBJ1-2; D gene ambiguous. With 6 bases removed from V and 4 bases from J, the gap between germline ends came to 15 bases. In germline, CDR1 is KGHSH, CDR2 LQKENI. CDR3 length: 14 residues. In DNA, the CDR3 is TGTGCCAGCTCCCCCGCGGAGGCCCGCTATGGCTACACCTTC. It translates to CASSPAEARYGYTF.

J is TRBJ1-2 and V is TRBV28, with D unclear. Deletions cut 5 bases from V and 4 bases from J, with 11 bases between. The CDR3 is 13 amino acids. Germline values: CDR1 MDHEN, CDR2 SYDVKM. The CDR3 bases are TGTGCCAGCAGTCAGACTTCCACCTATGGCTACACCTTC. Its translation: CASSQTSTYGYTF.

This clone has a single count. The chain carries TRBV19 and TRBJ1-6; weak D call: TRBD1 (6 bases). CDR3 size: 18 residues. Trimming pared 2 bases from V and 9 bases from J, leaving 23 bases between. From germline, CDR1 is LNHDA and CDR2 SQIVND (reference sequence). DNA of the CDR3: TGTGCCAGTAGTATAAAGGGGGGCAGGGAGTGGACTAGTTCACCCCTCCACTTT. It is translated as CASSIKGGREWTSSPLHF.

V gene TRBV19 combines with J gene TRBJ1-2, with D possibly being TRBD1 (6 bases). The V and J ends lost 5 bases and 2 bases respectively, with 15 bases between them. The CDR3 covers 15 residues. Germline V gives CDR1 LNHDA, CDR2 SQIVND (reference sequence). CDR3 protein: CASSSGQSLNYGYTF. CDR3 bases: TGTGCCAGTAGTTCCGGACAGTCGTTAAACTATGGCTACACCTTC.

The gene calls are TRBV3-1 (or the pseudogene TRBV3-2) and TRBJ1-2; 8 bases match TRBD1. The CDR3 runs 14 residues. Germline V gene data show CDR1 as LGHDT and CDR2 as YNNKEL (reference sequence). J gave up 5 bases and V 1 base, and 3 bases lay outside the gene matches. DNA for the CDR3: TGTGCCAGCAGCCAAGGGACAGGGCCTTATGGCTACACCTTC. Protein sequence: CASSQGTGPYGYTF.

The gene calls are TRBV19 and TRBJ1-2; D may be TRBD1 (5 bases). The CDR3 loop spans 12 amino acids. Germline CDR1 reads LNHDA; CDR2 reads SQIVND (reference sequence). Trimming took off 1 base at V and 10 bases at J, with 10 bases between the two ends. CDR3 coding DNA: TGTGCCAGTAGTATAGCCACAGGCGCCTACACCTTC. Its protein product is CASSIATGAYTF. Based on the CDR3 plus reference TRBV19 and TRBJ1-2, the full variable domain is DGGITQSPKYLFRKEGQNVTLSCEQNLNHDAMYWYRQDPGQGLRLIYYSQIVNDFQKGDIAEGYSVSREKKESFPLTVTSAQKNPTAFYLCASSIATGAYTFGSGTRLTVV.

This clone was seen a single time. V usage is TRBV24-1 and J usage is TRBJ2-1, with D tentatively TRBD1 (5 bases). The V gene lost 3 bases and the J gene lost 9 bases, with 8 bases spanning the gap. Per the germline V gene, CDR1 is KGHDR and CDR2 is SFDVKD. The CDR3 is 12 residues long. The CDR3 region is CATSDGAFEQFF. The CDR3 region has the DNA TGTGCCACCAGTGATGGGGCTTTTGAGCAGTTCTTC.

The CDR3 is CASSLITGPRSGNTIYF. The CDR3 DNA sequence: TGTGCCAGCAGCTTAATCACAGGGCCTCGCTCTGGAAACACCATATATTTT. The chain combines TRBV7-8 with TRBJ1-3; possible D gene TRBD1, 6 bases. This CDR3 comprises 17 residues. The germline CDR1 and CDR2 sequences are SGHVS and FQNEAQ. Trimming removed 2 bases from V and 0 bases from J, with 14 bases in between.

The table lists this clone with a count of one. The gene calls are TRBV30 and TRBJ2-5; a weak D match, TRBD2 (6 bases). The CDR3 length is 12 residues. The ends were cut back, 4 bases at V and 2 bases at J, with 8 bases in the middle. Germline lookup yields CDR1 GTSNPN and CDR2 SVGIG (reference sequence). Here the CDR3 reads CAWTGGQETQYF. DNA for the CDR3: TGTGCCTGGACTGGGGGGCAAGAGACCCAGTACTTC.

CDR3 amino acids: CAIRIGQATDTQYF. In DNA, the CDR3 is TGTGCCATCAGGATCGGACAGGCCACAGATACGCAGTATTTT. This chain uses TRBV10-3 with TRBJ2-3; 7 nucleotides line up with TRBD1. The germline CDR1 and CDR2 sequences are ENHRY and SYGVKD. With 6 bases clipped from V and 2 bases from J, the junction kept 5 bases outside the gene matches. The CDR3 sequence is 14 residues long.

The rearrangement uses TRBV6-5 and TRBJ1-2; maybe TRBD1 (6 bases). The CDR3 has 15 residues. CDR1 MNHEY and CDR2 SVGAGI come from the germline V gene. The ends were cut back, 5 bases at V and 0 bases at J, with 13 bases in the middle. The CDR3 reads CASSPTGLANYGYTF. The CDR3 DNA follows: TGTGCCAGCAGTCCTACAGGGTTAGCTAACTATGGCTACACCTTC.

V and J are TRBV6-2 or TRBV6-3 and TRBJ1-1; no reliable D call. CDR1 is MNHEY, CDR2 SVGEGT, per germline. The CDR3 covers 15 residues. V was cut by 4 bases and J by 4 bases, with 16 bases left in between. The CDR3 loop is CASSSSFMTGTEAFF. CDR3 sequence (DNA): TGTGCCAGCAGTTCCTCTTTTATGACGGGCACTGAAGCTTTCTTT.

CDR3 DNA: TGTGCCAGCAGCCAAGATAAGCGGAGCCCCGAGCAGTACTTC. It codes for CASSQDKRSPEQYF. V is TRBV3-1 (or the pseudogene TRBV3-2) and J is TRBJ2-7; D is possibly TRBD2 (5 bases). CDR1 is LGHDT and CDR2 is YNNKEL in the germline V gene (reference sequence). V shed 0 bases and J shed 6 bases, with 12 bases lying between them. There are 14 residues in the CDR3.

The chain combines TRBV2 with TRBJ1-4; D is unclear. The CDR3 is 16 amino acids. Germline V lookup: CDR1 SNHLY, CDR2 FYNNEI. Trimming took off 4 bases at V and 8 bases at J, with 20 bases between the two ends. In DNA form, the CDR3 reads TGTGCCAGCAGTGCCAATGATCTGAGGGTCGGAGAAAAACTGTTTTTT. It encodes CASSANDLRVGEKLFF.

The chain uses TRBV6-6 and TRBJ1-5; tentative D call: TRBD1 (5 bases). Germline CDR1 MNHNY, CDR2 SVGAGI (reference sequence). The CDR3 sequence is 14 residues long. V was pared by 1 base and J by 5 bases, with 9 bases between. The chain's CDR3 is CASSYLGGYQPQHF. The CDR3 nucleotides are TGTGCCAGCAGTTACTTGGGGGGTTATCAGCCCCAGCATTTT.

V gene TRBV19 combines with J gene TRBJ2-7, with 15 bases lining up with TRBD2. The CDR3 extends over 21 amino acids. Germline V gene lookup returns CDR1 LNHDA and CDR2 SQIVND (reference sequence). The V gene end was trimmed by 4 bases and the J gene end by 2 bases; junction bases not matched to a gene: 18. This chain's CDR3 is CASSTPPPRTSGRALAYEQYF. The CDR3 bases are TGTGCCAGTAGTACCCCCCCTCCTAGGACTAGCGGGAGGGCATTGGCCTACGAGCAGTACTTC.

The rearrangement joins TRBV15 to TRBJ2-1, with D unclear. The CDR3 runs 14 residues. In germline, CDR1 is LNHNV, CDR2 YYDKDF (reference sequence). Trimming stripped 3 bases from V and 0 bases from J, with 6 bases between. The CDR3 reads CATSRAGSYNEQFF. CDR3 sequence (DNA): TGTGCCACCAGCAGGGCAGGCTCCTACAATGAGCAGTTCTTC.

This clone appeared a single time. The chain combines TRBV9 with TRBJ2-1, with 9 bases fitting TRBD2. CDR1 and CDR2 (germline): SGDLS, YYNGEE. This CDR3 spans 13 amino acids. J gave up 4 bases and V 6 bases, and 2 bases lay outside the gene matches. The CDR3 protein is CASTSGIYNEQFF. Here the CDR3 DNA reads TGTGCCAGCACTAGCGGGATTTACAATGAGCAGTTCTTC.

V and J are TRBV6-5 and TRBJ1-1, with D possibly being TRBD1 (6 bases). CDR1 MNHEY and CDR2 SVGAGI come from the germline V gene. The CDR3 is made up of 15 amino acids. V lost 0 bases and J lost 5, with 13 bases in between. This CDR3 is CASSYSSGGRTEAFF. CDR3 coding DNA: TGTGCCAGCAGTTACTCCTCCGGGGGGCGGACTGAAGCTTTCTTT.

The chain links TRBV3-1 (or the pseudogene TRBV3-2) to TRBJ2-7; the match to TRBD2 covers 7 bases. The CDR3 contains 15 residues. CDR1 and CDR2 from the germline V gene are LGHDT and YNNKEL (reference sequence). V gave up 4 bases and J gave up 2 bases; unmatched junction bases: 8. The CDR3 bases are TGTGCCAGCAGCCCGAGGGAGCGGGGAACCTACGAGCAGTACTTC. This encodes CASSPRERGTYEQYF.

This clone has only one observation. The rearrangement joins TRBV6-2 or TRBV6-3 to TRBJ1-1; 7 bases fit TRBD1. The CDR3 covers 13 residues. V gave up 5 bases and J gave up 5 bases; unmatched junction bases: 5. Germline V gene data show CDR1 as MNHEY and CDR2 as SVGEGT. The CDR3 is CASSRQGSTEAFF. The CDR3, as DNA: TGTGCCAGCAGTCGACAGGGATCAACTGAAGCTTTCTTT.

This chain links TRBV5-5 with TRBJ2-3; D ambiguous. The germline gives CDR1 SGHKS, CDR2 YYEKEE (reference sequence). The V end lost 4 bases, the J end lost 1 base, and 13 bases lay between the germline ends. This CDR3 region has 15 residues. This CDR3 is CASSPAASRTDTQYF. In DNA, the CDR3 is TGTGCCAGCAGCCCAGCAGCGTCGCGCACAGATACGCAGTATTTT.